A selection of T cell receptor beta chains follows, all from one sample in a study of T-cell memory formation after mild COVID-19. TCRdb fed the 5' RACE reads into MiXCR, producing one record per CDR3 protein. Among about 250,000 distinct CDR3 sequences listed, 15% were seen once. The material sequenced was PBMCs or a T cell subset sorted from them (not recorded which). All receptors derive from an adult woman who had mild COVID-19 (a few samples of this study predate the infection). Cell type and time point are not known. Each CDR3 is given with its conserved first and last residue. A D gene is named only where the DNA matches it firmly. For some rows the clone size is stated as once, few or many, or as a class when expanded; others skip it.

J | length | D | V | size | DNA | CDR3
TRBJ1-1 | 12 | NA | TRBV7-9 | few | TGTGCCAGCAGCTGGGTCGGCACTGAAGCTTTCTTT | CASSWVGTEAFF
TRBJ1-1 | 15 | TRBD1 | TRBV6-2/TRBV6-3 | many | TGTGCCAGCAGGGACAGACAGGGGGCAATAACTGAAGCTTTCTTT | CASRDRQGAITEAFF
TRBJ2-7 | 11 | NA | TRBV19 | medium-sized | TGTGCCAGCAGCTCCTCCTACGAGCAGTACTTC | CASSSSYEQYF
TRBJ2-3 | 15 | TRBD1 | TRBV5-6 | NA | TGTGCCAGCAGCTCTGGGACAGAGGACACAGATACGCAGTATTTT | CASSSGTEDTDTQYF
TRBJ2-1 | 13 | NA | TRBV3-1 | NA | TGTGCCAGCAGCCAATACAGGGTCGGGGAGCAGTTCTTC | CASSQYRVGEQFF
TRBJ2-4 | 17 | NA | TRBV5-1 | few | TGCGCCAGCAGCTTGGGAAGTTTTTCGCAGGGCCTGAACATTCAGTACTTC | CASSLGSFSQGLNIQYF
TRBJ2-7 | 15 | TRBD2 | TRBV7-6 | NA | TGTGCCAGCAGCCCCAGACTAGCGGCCTCCTACGAGCAGTACTTC | CASSPRLAASYEQYF
TRBJ2-2 | 18 | NA | TRBV7-2 | few | TGTGCCAGCAGCTTCCGGGGTACTTTTGGAGCGAACACCGGGGAGCTGTTTTTT | CASSFRGTFGANTGELFF
TRBJ1-3 | 18 | NA | TRBV7-2 | NA | TGTGCCAGCAGCTTAGGGGTACACCGTACCTCCTCTGGAAACACCATATATTTT | CASSLGVHRTSSGNTIYF
TRBJ1-2 | 17 | NA | TRBV5-1 | NA | TGCGCCAGCAGCTTGGCTCCTAACTCTCGCGGAGGATATGGCTACACCTTC | CASSLAPNSRGGYGYTF
TRBJ2-3 | 14 | NA | TRBV7-3 | NA | TGTGCCAGCAGCCCCACCGGGGGCACAGATACGCAGTATTTT | CASSPTGGTDTQYF
TRBJ2-4 | 14 | NA | TRBV29-1 | NA | TGCAGCGTTGAAGATCCGCTTTCCAAAAACATTCAGTACTTC | CSVEDPLSKNIQYF
TRBJ1-2 | 14 | TRBD1 | TRBV4-1 | NA | TGCGCCAGCAGCCAAGACGACAGGGGCTATGGCTACACCTTC | CASSQDDRGYGYTF
TRBJ1-1 | 13 | NA | TRBV5-5 | NA | TGTGACAGCAGCTTGGGAGGGAACACTGAAGCTTTCTTT | CDSSLGGNTEAFF
TRBJ1-2 | 14 | NA | TRBV6-2/TRBV6-3 | NA | TGTGCCAGCAGTTACTCCGGGGGAAACTATGGCTACACCTTC | CASSYSGGNYGYTF
TRBJ2-5 | 15 | TRBD2 | TRBV19 | NA | TGTGCCAGTAGTATTCTAGCGGGGGTCCGAGAGACCCAGTACTTC | CASSILAGVRETQYF
TRBJ1-6 | 14 | TRBD1 | TRBV27 | NA | TGTGCCAGCAGGAACAGGGGCACGGACTCACCCCTCCACTTT | CASRNRGTDSPLHF
TRBJ2-1 | 13 | NA | TRBV24-1 | few | TGTGCCACCAGTGAGGCCCTTCTACAAGAGCAGTTCTTC | CATSEALLQEQFF
TRBJ2-3 | 17 | NA | TRBV7-6 | few | TGTGCCAGCAGCTTAAGGGGGACACCGAGGGGCCCAGATACGCAGTATTTT | CASSLRGTPRGPDTQYF
TRBJ2-1 | 15 | NA | TRBV3-1 | NA | TGTGCCAGCAGCCCTCCCCCTACAGGGATCAATGAGCAGTTCTTC | CASSPPPTGINEQFF
TRBJ2-7 | 16 | TRBD2 | TRBV30 | few | TGTGCCTGGAGGGGGGCCGGACTAGCGGGCTACTACGAGCAGTACTTC | CAWRGAGLAGYYEQYF
TRBJ1-1 | 14 | TRBD1 | TRBV12-3/TRBV12-4 | few | TGTGCCAGCAGTAGGGACAGGTCCGTCACTGAAGCTTTCTTT | CASSRDRSVTEAFF
TRBJ1-4 | 15 | NA | TRBV2 | few | TGTGCCAGCAGGGGCGGCGGCGCGACTAATGAAAAACTGTTTTTT | CASRGGGATNEKLFF
TRBJ2-5 | 15 | NA | TRBV3-1 | NA | TGTGCCAGCAGCCAAGATTCGGCCGGGGGAGGGACCCAGTACTTC | CASSQDSAGGGTQYF
TRBJ2-2 | 14 | NA | TRBV20-1 | few | TGCAGTGCTAGTAGGGCCCCGAACACCGGGGAGCTGTTTTTT | CSASRAPNTGELFF
TRBJ1-1 | 13 | NA | TRBV12-3/TRBV12-4 | many | TGTGCCAGCAGAAACACAATAGGAACTGAAGCTTTCTTT | CASRNTIGTEAFF